The 24 T cell receptor beta chains in this list originate from one sample, sequenced in a study of radiotherapy plus CTLA-4 blockade in lung cancer. Data came from immunoSEQ multiplex PCR; TCRdb stores just in-frame clones and leaves some out. Of over 100,000 clones listed, over 65% are singletons. Sequenced material: peripheral blood, taken from a patient treated with radiotherapy plus ipilimumab. All receptors derive from a human donor with non-small cell lung cancer that progressed on radiotherapy plus ipilimumab. Some clones in this sample may be carry-over from other donors' samples.

The chain has TRBV19 and TRBJ2-2, with 8 bases fitting TRBD1. The CDR3 is 14 amino acids. Trimming cost V 8 bases and J 4 bases; bases outside gene matches: 6. Germline values: CDR1 LNHDA, CDR2 SQIVND (reference sequence). DNA for the CDR3: TGTGCCAGTGGGGTAGACAGGGGCACCGGGGAGCTGTTTTTT. It is translated as CASGVDRGTGELFF.

Only a few counts were recorded for this clone. CDR3 coding DNA: TGTGCCAGCAGTTCCACTAGCGGGGGGTCAGAGACCCAGTACTTC. Its protein product is CASSSTSGGSETQYF. The chain joins TRBV2 to TRBJ2-5; 12 positions match TRBD2. The CDR3 extends over 15 amino acids. The V segment lost 5 bases and the J segment 4 bases; nucleotides outside the gene matches: 5. Germline values: CDR1 SNHLY, CDR2 FYNNEI.

V usage is TRBV6-9 and J usage is TRBJ2-7; tentatively, D is TRBD1 (5 bases). The CDR3 sequence is 15 residues long. The germline V gene encodes CDR1 MNHGY and CDR2 SVAAGI. V was cut by 3 bases and J by 1 base, with 13 bases left in between. CDR3 protein: CASSYGRQGSYEQYF. CDR3 coding DNA: TGTGCCAGCAGTTACGGGCGGCAGGGTTCCTACGAGCAGTACTTC.

The J gene is TRBJ1-1, the V gene TRBV9, with D tentatively TRBD1 (5 bases). Trimming removed 0 bases at V and 6 bases at J, with 12 bases between. In germline, CDR1 is SGDLS, CDR2 YYNGEE. This CDR3 is built from 14 residues. The CDR3 here is CASSVGGVAAEAFF. For the CDR3, the DNA is TGTGCCAGCAGCGTAGGGGGGGTTGCGGCTGAAGCTTTCTTT.

The genes are TRBV25-1 and TRBJ1-5; 7 bases match TRBD1. The junction had 4 bases not matched to a gene; V was cut back by 5 bases and J by 0 bases. This CDR3 has 15 amino acids. CDR1 MGHDK and CDR2 SYGVNS come from the germline V gene. DNA for the CDR3: TGTGCCAGCAGTTTCTCAGGGGGTAGCAATCAGCCCCAGCATTTT. It codes for CASSFSGGSNQPQHF.

This chain uses TRBV5-4 with TRBJ2-5; 7 bases map to TRBD1. Germline V CDR1 and CDR2: SGHNT, YYREEE (reference sequence). J was trimmed by 3 bases and V by 4 bases; bases with no gene match: 6. The CDR3 has 14 amino acids. DNA for the CDR3: TGTGCCAGCAGCACCCGGACAGGCAAAGAGACCCAGTACTTC. This encodes CASSTRTGKETQYF.

This chain joins TRBV2 and TRBJ2-3, with D unresolved. The length of the CDR3 is 14 residues. Per the germline V gene, CDR1 is SNHLY and CDR2 is FYNNEI. Trimming removed 1 base at V and 0 bases at J, with 5 bases between. CDR3 residues: CASSEDDSTDTQYF. CDR3 bases: TGTGCCAGCAGTGAAGACGACAGCACAGATACGCAGTATTTT.

The chain is built from TRBV15 and TRBJ1-5; TRBD1 agrees at 8 bases. The germline V gene encodes CDR1 LNHNV and CDR2 YYDKDF (reference sequence). V was clipped by 4 bases and J by 4 bases; unmatched bases: 12. The CDR3 spans 17 residues. In nucleotides, the CDR3 is TGTGCCACCAGCAAAGGACAGGGTGTCTCCCCAAATCAGCCCCAGCATTTT. Translated: CATSKGQGVSPNQPQHF.

The chain carries TRBV5-1 and TRBJ2-2; D may correspond to TRBD1 or TRBD2 (5 bases each). Trimming took off 1 base at V and 4 bases at J, with 8 bases between the two ends. This CDR3 is 14 amino acids long. The germline gives CDR1 SGHRS, CDR2 YFSETQ. The CDR3, as DNA: TGCGCCAGCAGCTTGTGGGGGTCCACCGGGGAGCTGTTTTTT. Its translation is CASSLWGSTGELFF.

With regard to this clone: Other DNA sequences in this specimen translate into the identical CDR3. The genes are TRBV4-3 and TRBJ1-4; D perhaps matches TRBD1 (6 bases). CDR1 is LGHNA, CDR2 YSLEER, per germline. The CDR3 is 18 amino acids. With 0 bases removed from V and 0 bases from J, the gap between germline ends came to 14 bases. CDR3: CASSQDGRGIATNEKLFF. CDR3 bases: TGCGCCAGCAGCCAAGATGGTAGGGGGATTGCAACTAATGAAAAACTGTTTTTT.

The chain uses TRBV15 and TRBJ2-7, with D perhaps matching TRBD1 (6 bases). This CDR3 has 15 amino acids. Germline V CDR1 and CDR2: LNHNV, YYDKDF (reference sequence). V was trimmed by 5 bases and J by 2 bases, leaving 16 bases between them. DNA of the CDR3: TGTGCCACCAGCGGGGCCGGACAGACTGCCTACGAGCAGTACTTC. Residues: CATSGAGQTAYEQYF.

The chain uses TRBV29-1 and TRBJ2-1; D is undetermined. Germline values: CDR1 SQVTM, CDR2 ANQGSEA. Trimming pared 3 bases from V and 0 bases from J, leaving 9 bases between. This CDR3 comprises 14 residues. As DNA, the CDR3 is TGCAGCGTTGACCCTAATACCTCCTACAATGAGCAGTTCTTC. Translating gives CSVDPNTSYNEQFF.

The rearrangement links TRBV2 to TRBJ2-2, with a tentative D call TRBD2 (5 bases). Germline lookup yields CDR1 SNHLY and CDR2 FYNNEI. V lost 4 bases and J lost 0, with 12 bases in between. The CDR3 is made up of 16 amino acids. This CDR3 is CASSARQLANTGELFF. The CDR3 DNA reads TGTGCCAGCAGTGCTAGGCAACTAGCGAACACCGGGGAGCTGTTTTTT.

This clone showed up just a few times. The sample contains more than one DNA sequence encoding this CDR3. V gene TRBV28 combines with J gene TRBJ1-4, with TRBD1 matching 8 bases. Germline-derived CDR1 and CDR2 are MDHEN and SYDVKM. The CDR3 runs 14 residues. J gave up 3 bases and V 6 bases, and 3 bases lay outside the gene matches. The CDR3 here is CASSTGQANEKLFF. CDR3 coding DNA: TGTGCCAGCAGCACGGGACAGGCTAATGAAAAACTGTTTTTT.

This clone was detected ten times or more. V gene TRBV19 combines with J gene TRBJ2-7, with a possible D match to TRBD2 (5 bases). CDR1 and CDR2 (germline): LNHDA, SQIVND (reference sequence). V lost 11 bases and J lost 0, with 17 bases in between. The CDR3 loop spans 14 amino acids. The CDR3 is CASSIDGDSYEQYF. CDR3 nucleotides: TGTGCCTCTAGTATCGACGGGGACTCCTACGAGCAGTACTTC.

The chain employs TRBV7-2 and TRBJ1-1; D unresolved. Trimming stripped 5 bases from V and 1 base from J, with 11 bases between. CDR1 SGHTA and CDR2 FQGNSA come from the germline V gene. The CDR3 sequence is 14 residues long. The CDR3 nucleotides are TGTGCCAGCAGCCCCTTTGCTTCGAACACTGAAGCTTTCTTT. This codes for CASSPFASNTEAFF.

The chain combines TRBV27 with TRBJ1-2; 8 bases align to TRBD1. Unmatched junction bases numbered 4, after V lost 3 bases and J lost 4 bases. This CDR3 contains 14 residues. Germline V gene data show CDR1 as MNHEY and CDR2 as SMNVEV (reference sequence). The chain's CDR3 is CASSFHGQGYGYTF. CDR3 nucleotides: TGTGCCAGCAGTTTCCATGGACAGGGCTATGGCTACACCTTC.

The chain is built from TRBV7-9 and TRBJ1-2; the D gene is possibly TRBD1 (6 bases). From germline, CDR1 is SEHNR and CDR2 FQNEAQ (reference sequence). V was pared by 4 bases and J by 4 bases, with 13 bases between. The CDR3 has 14 amino acids. CDR3 sequence (DNA): TGTGCCAGCAGCTACACAGGGCCGTCCTATGGCTACACCTTC. Translating gives CASSYTGPSYGYTF.

The CDR3 coding sequence is TGTGCCAGCAGCCTGGGTAGCGGGGGGGCAGGAGATACGCAGTATTTT. Translation gives CASSLGSGGAGDTQYF. J is TRBJ2-3 and V is TRBV7-2; 11 nucleotides match TRBD2. J lost 5 bases, V lost 5 bases, and 9 bases had no gene match. The germline V gene encodes CDR1 SGHTA and CDR2 FQGNSA. This CDR3 is 16 amino acids long.

The rearrangement links TRBV6-5 to TRBJ2-5; D not certain. The CDR3 length is 14 residues. In germline, CDR1 is MNHEY, CDR2 SVGAGI. Between the trimmed V and J ends, which lost 5 bases and 3 bases, there was a span of 13 bases. DNA of the CDR3: TGTGCCAGCAGTCCCCGACCTAATAAAGAGACCCAGTACTTC. As protein: CASSPRPNKETQYF.

V is TRBV28 and J is TRBJ2-7, with TRBD1 identical over 8 bases. The CDR3 is 14 residues long. The germline V gene encodes CDR1 MDHEN and CDR2 SYDVKM. After removal of 6 bases from V and 0 bases from J, the junction contained 4 bases not matched to a gene. CDR3 sequence: CASSRDRYSYEQYF. As DNA, the CDR3 is TGTGCCAGCAGCCGGGACAGGTACTCCTACGAGCAGTACTTC.

V and J are TRBV7-8 and TRBJ1-1, with D possibly matching TRBD1 (6 bases). This CDR3 has 14 amino acids. Trimming left V 4 bases short and J 1 base short, with 10 bases between. Per germline, CDR1 SGHVS and CDR2 FQNEAQ. The DNA of the CDR3 is TGTGCCAGCAGCTCCGGACAGCCGAACACTGAAGCTTTCTTT. It translates to CASSSGQPNTEAFF.

The chain joins TRBV18 to TRBJ2-2; 7 nucleotides agree with TRBD1. The CDR3 is 17 amino acids. Germline V CDR1 and CDR2: KGHSH, LQKENI. J lost 2 bases, V lost 0 bases, and 6 bases had no gene match. This CDR3 reads CASSPPVTGRNTGELFF. DNA for the CDR3: TGTGCCAGCTCACCACCTGTGACAGGGAGAAACACCGGGGAGCTGTTTTTT.

The CDR3 sequence is CASGSSGLGDTQYF. The CDR3 nucleotides read TGTGCTAGTGGTTCGTCCGGCTTAGGGGATACGCAGTATTTT. The chain couples TRBV12-5 to TRBJ2-3; D not certain. V was shortened by 4 bases and J by 6 bases, with 14 bases between the two germline ends. This CDR3 contains 14 residues. Germline CDR1 and CDR2: LGHNT and FRNRAP.